This TCR beta chain was recorded in a study of OX40 agonist ivuxolimab in advanced cancers. Study overall: Partial responses occurred in three patients (one hepatocellular carcinoma, two cutaneous melanoma).

The V gene end was trimmed by 5 bases and the J gene end by 4 bases; junction bases not matched to a gene: 17. This CDR3 is built from 18 residues. The germline V gene has CDR1 MNHEY and CDR2 SMNVEV (reference sequence). Regarding this clone: Antigen: not known.

Study-level points and caveats: Which antigen the expanded peripheral T cells recognized is unknown.

Repertoires were generated with immunoSEQ multiplex PCR, while TCRdb's copy carries only in-frame clones and drops some. Among about 88,000 clones listed, about 85% were seen once. The gene calls are TRBV27 and TRBJ1-1, with 9 bases identical to TRBD1. This TCR was sampled from an adult with an advanced solid tumor such as melanoma, head and neck, liver or kidney cancer. Sequencing was performed on CD4+ or CD8+ T cells sorted from blood, taken in a trial of the OX40 agonist ivuxolimab. The CDR3 DNA is TGTGCCAGCAGTCCGGCGTACTCCCTACAGGGGGCGATCACTGAAGCTTTCTTT. Amino acids: CASSPAYSLQGAITEAFF.